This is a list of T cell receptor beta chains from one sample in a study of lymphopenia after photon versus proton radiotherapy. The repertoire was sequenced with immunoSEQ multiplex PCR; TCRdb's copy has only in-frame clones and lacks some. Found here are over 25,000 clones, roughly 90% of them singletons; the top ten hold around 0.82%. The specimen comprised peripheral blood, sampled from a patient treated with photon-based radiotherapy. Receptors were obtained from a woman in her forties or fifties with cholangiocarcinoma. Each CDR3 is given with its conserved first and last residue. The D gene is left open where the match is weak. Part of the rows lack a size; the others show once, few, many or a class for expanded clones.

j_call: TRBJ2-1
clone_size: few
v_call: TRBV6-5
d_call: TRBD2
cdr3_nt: TGTGCCAGCAGTCGGGGGGGAGTGGGCAATGAGCAGTTCTTC
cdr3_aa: CASSRGGVGNEQFF

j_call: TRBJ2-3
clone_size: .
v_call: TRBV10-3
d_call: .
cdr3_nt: TGTGCCATCAGCACAGCGGTTGCCACAGATACGCAGTATTTT
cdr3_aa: CAISTAVATDTQYF

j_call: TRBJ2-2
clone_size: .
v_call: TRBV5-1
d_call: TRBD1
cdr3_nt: TGCGCCAGCAGCTTGGATGGGGCAGGGGGTACCGGGGAGCTGTTTTTT
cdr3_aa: CASSLDGAGGTGELFF

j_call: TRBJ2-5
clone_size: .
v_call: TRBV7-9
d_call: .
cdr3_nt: TGTGCCAGCAGCTTAGTGCTGGGAGAAGAGACCCAGTACTTC
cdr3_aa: CASSLVLGEETQYF

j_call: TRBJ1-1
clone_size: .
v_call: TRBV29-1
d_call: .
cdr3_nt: TGCAGCGGAGGACAAGGCCTGAACACTGAAGCTTTCTTT
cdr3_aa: CSGGQGLNTEAFF

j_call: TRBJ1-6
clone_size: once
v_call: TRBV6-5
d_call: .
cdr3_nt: TGTGCCAGCAGTTTACAGGGCTCCTATAATTCACCCCTCCACTTT
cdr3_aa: CASSLQGSYNSPLHF

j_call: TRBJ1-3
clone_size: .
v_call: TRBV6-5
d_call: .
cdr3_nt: TGTGCCAGCAGTCCCCAGTCCAGCTCTGGAAACACCATATATTTT
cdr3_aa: CASSPQSSSGNTIYF

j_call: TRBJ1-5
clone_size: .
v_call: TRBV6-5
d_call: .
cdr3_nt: TGTGCCAGCAGTTACTCCGCCGGGGTCCAGCCCCAGCATTTT
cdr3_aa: CASSYSAGVQPQHF

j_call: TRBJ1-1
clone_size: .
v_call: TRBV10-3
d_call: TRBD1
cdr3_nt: TGTGCCATCAGTGCCTCAGGGACAGGGGGCACTGAAGCTTTCTTT
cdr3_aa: CAISASGTGGTEAFF

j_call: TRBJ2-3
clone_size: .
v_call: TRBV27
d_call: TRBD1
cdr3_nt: TGTGCCAGCAGTCCAAATAGGGGGCGCTTCTCCACAGATACGCAGTATTTT
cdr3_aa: CASSPNRGRFSTDTQYF

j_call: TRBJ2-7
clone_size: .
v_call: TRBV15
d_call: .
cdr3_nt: TGTGCCACCAGCCCGCTCGAGCTGGGAGAGCAGTACTTC
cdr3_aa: CATSPLELGEQYF

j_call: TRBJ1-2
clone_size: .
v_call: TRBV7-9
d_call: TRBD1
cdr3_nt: TGTGCCAGCAGCTACTCCGACAGGGGGTACTATGGCTACACCTTC
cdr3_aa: CASSYSDRGYYGYTF

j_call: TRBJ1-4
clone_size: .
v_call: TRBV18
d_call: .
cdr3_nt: TGTGCCAGCTCACCCACCGGGGTCCGAGAAAAACTGTTTTTT
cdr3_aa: CASSPTGVREKLFF

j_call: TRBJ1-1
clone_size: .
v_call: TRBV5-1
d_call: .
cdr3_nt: TGCGCCAGCAGCTTCGCCGGGCCTTTGAACACTGAAGCTTTCTTT
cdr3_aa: CASSFAGPLNTEAFF

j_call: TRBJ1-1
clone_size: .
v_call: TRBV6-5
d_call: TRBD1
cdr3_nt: TGTGCCAGCAGTTCCCCGAACAGGGGGTGGGAAGCTTTCTTT
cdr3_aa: CASSSPNRGWEAFF

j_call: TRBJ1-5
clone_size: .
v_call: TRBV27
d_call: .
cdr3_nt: TGTGCCAGCAGCTCATATGCGGGTAGCAATCAGCCCCAGCATTTT
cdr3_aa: CASSSYAGSNQPQHF

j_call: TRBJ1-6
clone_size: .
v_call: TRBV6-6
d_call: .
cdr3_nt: TGTGCCAGCAGTTTTATTAGGGACTCTGGTTCACCCCTCCACTTT
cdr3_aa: CASSFIRDSGSPLHF

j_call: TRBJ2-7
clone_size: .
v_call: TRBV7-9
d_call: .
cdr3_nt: TGTGCCAGCAGCGCCGACTACGAGCAGTACTTC
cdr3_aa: CASSADYEQYF

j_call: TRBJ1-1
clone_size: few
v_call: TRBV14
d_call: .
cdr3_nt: TGTGCCAGCAGCTTTCAGCGACGCACTGAAGCTTTCTTT
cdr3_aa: CASSFQRRTEAFF

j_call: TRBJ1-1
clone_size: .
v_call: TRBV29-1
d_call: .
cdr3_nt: TGCAGCGTCGGTACGACAGGGAACACTGAAGCTTTCTTT
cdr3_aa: CSVGTTGNTEAFF

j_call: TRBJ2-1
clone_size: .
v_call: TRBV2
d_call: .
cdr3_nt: TGTGCCAGCAGTGACGACTCTCAAAACCACAATGAGCAGTTCTTC
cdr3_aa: CASSDDSQNHNEQFF

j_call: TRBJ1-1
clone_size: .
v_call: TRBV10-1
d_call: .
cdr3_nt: TGCGCCAGCAGTGCAAGGACGGGGGCGGGGACTGAAGCTTTCTTT
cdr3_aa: CASSARTGAGTEAFF

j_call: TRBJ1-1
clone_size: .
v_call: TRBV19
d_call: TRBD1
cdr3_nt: TGTGCCAGTAGTATCCGGGACAGGGCGAACACTGAAGCTTTCTTT
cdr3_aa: CASSIRDRANTEAFF

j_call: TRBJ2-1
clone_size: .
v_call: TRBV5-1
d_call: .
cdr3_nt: TGCGCCAGCAGCGCTCCGGGCCTTACCTACAATGAGCAGTTCTTC
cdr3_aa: CASSAPGLTYNEQFF

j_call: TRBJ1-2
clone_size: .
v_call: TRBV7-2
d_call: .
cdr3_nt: TGTGCCAGCAGCTTAGTAGAGGGGTTGGGCTATGGCTACACCTTC
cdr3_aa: CASSLVEGLGYGYTF

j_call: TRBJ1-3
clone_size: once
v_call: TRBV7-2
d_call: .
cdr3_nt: TGTGCCAGCAGCTCGCAGCCGCAGGGATCAGGAAACACCATATATTTT
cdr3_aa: CASSSQPQGSGNTIYF

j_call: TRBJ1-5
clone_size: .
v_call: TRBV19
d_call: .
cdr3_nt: TGTGCCAGTAGTATTCCGCGACAAATTCAGCCCCAGCATTTT
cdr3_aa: CASSIPRQIQPQHF

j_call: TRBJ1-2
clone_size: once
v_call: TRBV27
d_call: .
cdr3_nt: TGTGCCAGCAGTATGGGTTTAGCTAACTATGGCTACACCTTC
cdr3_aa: CASSMGLANYGYTF

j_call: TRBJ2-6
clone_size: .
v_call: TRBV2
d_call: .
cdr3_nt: TGTGCCACCCGGAGGGAGACTGGGGCCAACGTCCTGACTTTC
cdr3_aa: CATRRETGANVLTF

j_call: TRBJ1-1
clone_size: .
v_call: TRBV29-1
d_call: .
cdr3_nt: TGCAGCGCCCGGGGGGGGGACACTGAAGCTTTCTTT
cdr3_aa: CSARGGDTEAFF

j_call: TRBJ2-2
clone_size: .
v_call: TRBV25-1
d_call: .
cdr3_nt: TGTGCCAGCAGTGACAGGAACAACGCGAACACCGGGGAGCTGTTTTTT
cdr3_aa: CASSDRNNANTGELFF

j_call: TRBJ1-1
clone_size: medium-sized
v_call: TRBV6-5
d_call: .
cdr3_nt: TGTGCCAGCAGTTACTCGAGGGGAACTGAAGCTTTCTTT
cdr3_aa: CASSYSRGTEAFF

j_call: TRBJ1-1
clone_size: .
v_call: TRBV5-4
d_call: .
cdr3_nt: TGTGCCAGCAGCTCCACACAGAACACTGAAGCTTTCTTT
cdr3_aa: CASSSTQNTEAFF

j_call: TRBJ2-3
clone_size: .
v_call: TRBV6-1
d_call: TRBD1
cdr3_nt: TGTGCCAGCATCCTGGGACAGGGTTTGTCGGATACGCAGTATTTT
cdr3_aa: CASILGQGLSDTQYF

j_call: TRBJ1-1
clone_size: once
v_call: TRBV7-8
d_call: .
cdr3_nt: TGTGCCAGCAGCTCTCAGGGGACATTAAACACTGAAGCTTTCTTT
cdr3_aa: CASSSQGTLNTEAFF

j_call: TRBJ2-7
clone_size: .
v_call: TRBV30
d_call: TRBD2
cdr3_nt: TGTGCCTGGAATCTCGGGGGGGGCCGCGAGCAGTACTTC
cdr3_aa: CAWNLGGGREQYF

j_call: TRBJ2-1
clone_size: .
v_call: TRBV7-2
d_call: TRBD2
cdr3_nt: TGTGCCAGCAGCCAGGTTGGGACTAGCGGTTACAATGAGCAGTTCTTC
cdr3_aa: CASSQVGTSGYNEQFF

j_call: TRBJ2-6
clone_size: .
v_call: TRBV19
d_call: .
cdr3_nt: TGTGCCAGTAGAGGTTACGGGGCCAACGTCCTGACTTTC
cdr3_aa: CASRGYGANVLTF

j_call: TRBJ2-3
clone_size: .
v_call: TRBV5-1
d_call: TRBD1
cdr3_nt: TGCGCCAGCAGCTCCCAAGGACAGGGGGCAGATACGCAGTATTTT
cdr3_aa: CASSSQGQGADTQYF

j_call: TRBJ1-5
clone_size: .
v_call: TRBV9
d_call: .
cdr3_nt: TGTGCCAGCAGCGTAGACGCGTCGGGCAATCAGCCCCAGCATTTT
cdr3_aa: CASSVDASGNQPQHF

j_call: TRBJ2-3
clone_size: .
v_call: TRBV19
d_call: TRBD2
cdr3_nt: TGTGCCAGTAGTCCCTTCGCGGGGGGTCGGGATACGCAGTATTTT
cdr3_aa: CASSPFAGGRDTQYF

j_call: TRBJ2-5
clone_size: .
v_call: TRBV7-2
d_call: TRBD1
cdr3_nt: TGTGCCAGCAGCGACTGGGACAGGGGAGGTTCCGAGACCCAGTACTTC
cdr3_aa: CASSDWDRGGSETQYF

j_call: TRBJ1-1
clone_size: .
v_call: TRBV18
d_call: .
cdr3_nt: TGTGCCAGCTCACTCGCCCCCTATACCGGAAACACTGAAGCTTTCTTT
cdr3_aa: CASSLAPYTGNTEAFF

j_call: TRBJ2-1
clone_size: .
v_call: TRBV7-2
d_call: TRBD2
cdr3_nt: TGTGCCAGCACCTCGAACGGGGTAGCGGGGAGGGCTGAGCAGTTCTTC
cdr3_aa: CASTSNGVAGRAEQFF

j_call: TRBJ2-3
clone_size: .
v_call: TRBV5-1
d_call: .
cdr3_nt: TGCGCCAGCACCCTGGGGGGGGGCAGTCCAGATACGCAGTATTTT
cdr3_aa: CASTLGGGSPDTQYF

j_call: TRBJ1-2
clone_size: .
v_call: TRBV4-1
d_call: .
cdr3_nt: TGCGCCAGCAGCCAAGCAGGGGACTATGGCTACACCTTC
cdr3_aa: CASSQAGDYGYTF

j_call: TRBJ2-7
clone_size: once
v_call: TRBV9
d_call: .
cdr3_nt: TGTGCCAGCAGCGGCGGGGCCGGAGACTACGAGCAGTACTTC
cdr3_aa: CASSGGAGDYEQYF

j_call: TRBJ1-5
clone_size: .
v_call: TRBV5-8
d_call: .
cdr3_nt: TGTGCCAGCAGAAACGGAGATCAGCCCCAGCATTTT
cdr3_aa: CASRNGDQPQHF

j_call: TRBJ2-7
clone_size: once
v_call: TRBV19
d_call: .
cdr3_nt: TGTGCCAGTAGACCTTATCCCTACGAGCAGTACTTC
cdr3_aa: CASRPYPYEQYF

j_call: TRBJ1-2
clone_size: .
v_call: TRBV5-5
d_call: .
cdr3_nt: TGTGCCAGCAGCTTGGCCGGTTCCGCTAACTATGGCTACACCTTC
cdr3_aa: CASSLAGSANYGYTF

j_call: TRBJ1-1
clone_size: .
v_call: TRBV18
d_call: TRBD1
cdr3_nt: TGTGCCAGCTCACCTTTGGCACCTCCGGGACAGGGTATTGGTGAAGCTTTCTTT
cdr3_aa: CASSPLAPPGQGIGEAFF

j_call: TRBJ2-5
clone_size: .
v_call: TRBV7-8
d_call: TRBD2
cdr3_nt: TGTGCCAGCAGCTTGAGACTAGCGGGCCAAGAGACCCAGTACTTC
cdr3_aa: CASSLRLAGQETQYF

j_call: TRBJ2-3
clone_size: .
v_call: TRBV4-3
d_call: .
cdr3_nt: TGCGCCAGCAGCCAAGATTCGAGGGGCGGGGATACGCAGTATTTT
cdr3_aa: CASSQDSRGGDTQYF